The rows below give T cell receptor beta chains drawn from one sample of a study of cytomegalovirus exposure and HLA in healthy donors. Here immunoSEQ multiplex PCR was the method, and the copy in TCRdb shows in-frame clones only, minus some. The sample has about 150,000 clones; approximately 60% are singletons. The sample was PBMCs. The receptors stem from a human donor in good health. Both conserved end residues are part of each CDR3. Each record gives: V gene, clone size, J gene, D gene, CDR3 DNA, CDR3 protein. The D gene is left open where the match is weak. Only part of the rows carry a size: once, few, many, or a class if the clone is expanded.

TRBV7-8,NA,TRBJ1-2,NA,TGTGCCAGCGCGAGGGGAGGGGACTATGGCTACACCTTC,CASARGGDYGYTF
TRBV15,NA,TRBJ2-1,TRBD2,TGTGCCACCGGGGGGGCGGGAGGGCCTCCCAATGAGCAGTTCTTC,CATGGAGGPPNEQFF
TRBV5-1,NA,TRBJ2-3,TRBD2,TGCGCCAGCAGCGACGGGGGGATCACAGATACGCAGTATTTT,CASSDGGITDTQYF
TRBV15,NA,TRBJ2-1,TRBD2,TGTGCCACCAGCAGACTACTAGCGGACTACAATGAGCAGTTCTTC,CATSRLLADYNEQFF
TRBV19,NA,TRBJ2-3,TRBD1,TGTGCCAGTAGTCAGAGGACAGGGAGTACAGATACGCAGTATTTT,CASSQRTGSTDTQYF
TRBV5-1,NA,TRBJ2-2,NA,TGCGCCAGCAGCTTGGGTCAGGGCACCGGGGAGCTGTTTTTT,CASSLGQGTGELFF
TRBV2,NA,TRBJ1-2,NA,TGTGCCAGCACCCCGAACTCTGCGTATGGCTACACCTTC,CASTPNSAYGYTF
TRBV5-8,NA,TRBJ2-5,NA,TGTGCCAGCACCGAGATAAGACAGGTGGCAGAGACCCAGTACTTC,CASTEIRQVAETQYF
TRBV7-9,NA,TRBJ1-1,TRBD1,TGTGCCAGCAGCTTAAGGGGGCGCGATACTGAAGCTTTCTTT,CASSLRGRDTEAFF
TRBV2,NA,TRBJ1-4,NA,TGTGCCAGCAGGGGGGGTAGGGTTTCAACTAATGAAAAACTGTTTTTT,CASRGGRVSTNEKLFF
TRBV5-4,NA,TRBJ2-7,TRBD2,TGTGCCAGCAGCAGAGCGGGAGACTACGAGCAGTACTTC,CASSRAGDYEQYF
TRBV18,few,TRBJ2-1,TRBD2,TGTGCCGGCCTAGCGGGCGACTACAATGAGCAGTTCTTC,CAGLAGDYNEQFF
TRBV5-1,NA,TRBJ1-2,NA,TGCGCCAGCAGCCTACAAACAGGGAATATTAACTATGGCTACACCTTC,CASSLQTGNINYGYTF
TRBV7-2,NA,TRBJ2-1,TRBD2,TGTGCCAGCAGCCCCGGGACTAGCGGGTGGCGGGGGAGAAACAATGAGCAGTTCTTC,CASSPGTSGWRGRNNEQFF
TRBV27,few,TRBJ2-7,TRBD1,TGTGCCAGCAGCCGACAGGGGGGCTACGAGCAGTACTTC,CASSRQGGYEQYF
TRBV19,NA,TRBJ2-7,NA,TGTGCCACCTCTAGGGGGACCTACGAGCAGTACTTC,CATSRGTYEQYF
TRBV27,NA,TRBJ1-1,NA,TGTGCCAGCAGTTTATCAGGGGGGAACACTGAAGCTTTCTTT,CASSLSGGNTEAFF
TRBV9,NA,TRBJ2-7,NA,TGTGCCAGCAGCGTAGAGGGGGAAACCTACGAGCAGTACTTC,CASSVEGETYEQYF
TRBV11-3,NA,TRBJ2-7,NA,TGTGCCAGCAGCTTAGATTTGGGGGGGACATTGAACTACGAGCAGTACTTC,CASSLDLGGTLNYEQYF
TRBV6-5,NA,TRBJ1-2,TRBD1,TGTGCCAGCCAGAAGTTGGGACAGAACTATGGCTACACCTTC,CASQKLGQNYGYTF
TRBV11-3,NA,TRBJ2-5,NA,TGTGCCAGCAGCGTCGGGGGAGTCCTCGAGACCCAGTACTTC,CASSVGGVLETQYF
TRBV29-1,NA,TRBJ2-5,TRBD2,TGCAGCGTGAGGGGACTAGCGGCTCAAGAGACCCAGTACTTC,CSVRGLAAQETQYF
TRBV18,NA,TRBJ2-7,NA,TGTGCCAGCTCTCAAAACTACGAGCAGTACTTC,CASSQNYEQYF
TRBV28,NA,TRBJ2-5,NA,TGTGCCAGCAGTTTAATTTCGGGGTACCAAGAGACCCAGTACTTC,CASSLISGYQETQYF
TRBV5-1,NA,TRBJ2-7,NA,TGCGCCAGCAGCGCTAAATACGAGCAGTACTTC,CASSAKYEQYF
TRBV11-2,NA,TRBJ1-5,NA,TGTGCCAGCAGCTTAGCGTCCAGCAATCAGCCCCAGCATTTT,CASSLASSNQPQHF
TRBV7-9,few,TRBJ2-3,TRBD2,TGTGCCAGCAGCTTAGGTATAGCGGGAGGGGAAGATACGCAGTATTTT,CASSLGIAGGEDTQYF
TRBV6-6,NA,TRBJ1-5,NA,TGTGCCAGCAGTTACCAACGGAGCAATCAGCCCCAGCATTTT,CASSYQRSNQPQHF
TRBV19,NA,TRBJ1-5,TRBD1,TGTGCCAGTAGTACAACAGGGGTTAGCAATCAGCCCCAGCATTTT,CASSTTGVSNQPQHF
TRBV5-8,NA,TRBJ2-4,NA,TGTGCCAGCAGCTTGGCCCTCGGGGATCTGCGTTTT,CASSLALGDLRF
TRBV27,NA,TRBJ2-1,TRBD2,TGTGCCAGCAGTACAGCGGGAGTGTACAATGAGCAGTTCTTC,CASSTAGVYNEQFF
TRBV5-1,NA,TRBJ2-5,NA,TGCGCCAGCAGCCCCCCGGGCGGGGTGGAGACCCAGTACTTC,CASSPPGGVETQYF
TRBV6-4,NA,TRBJ1-5,NA,TGTGCCAGCAGTGTAAATAGCAATCAGCCCCAGCATTTT,CASSVNSNQPQHF
TRBV5-1,few,TRBJ1-1,NA,TGCGCCAGCAGCTTGTACCAGGGGTTGAACACTGAAGCTTTCTTT,CASSLYQGLNTEAFF
TRBV6-1,NA,TRBJ1-2,TRBD1,TGTGCCAGCAGTGGGGCAGGGGGCAACTATGGCTACACCTTC,CASSGAGGNYGYTF
TRBV6-5,NA,TRBJ2-7,TRBD1,TGTGCCAGCCACGGGGGACAGGGGGCCGGTGAGCAGTACTTC,CASHGGQGAGEQYF
TRBV4-1,NA,TRBJ2-5,TRBD2,TGCGCCAGCGCGGCGGGAGGGCCGGAGGAGACCCAGTACTTC,CASAAGGPEETQYF
TRBV28,few,TRBJ1-1,NA,TGTGCCAGCAGTTTATTAAACACTGAAGCTTTCTTT,CASSLLNTEAFF
TRBV5-1,NA,TRBJ2-3,TRBD2,TGCGCCAGCAGCCTCTGGGGTAGCGGGACAACGACAGATACGCAGTATTTT,CASSLWGSGTTTDTQYF
TRBV2,NA,TRBJ2-1,TRBD2,TGTGCCAGCAGTGAAATGACTAGCGGATACAATGAGCAGTTCTTC,CASSEMTSGYNEQFF
TRBV15,NA,TRBJ2-5,TRBD2,TGTGCCACCAGCAGCCGACTAGCAGAAGAGACCCAGTACTTC,CATSSRLAEETQYF
TRBV7-9,few,TRBJ2-1,NA,TGTGCCAGCAGCTTGGGGCAGGGGATATACAATGAGCAGTTCTTC,CASSLGQGIYNEQFF
TRBV11-1,NA,TRBJ2-7,TRBD2,TGTGCCAGCAGCTACGGGACTAGCGGCTTAGCCTACGAGCAGTACTTC,CASSYGTSGLAYEQYF
TRBV6-1,NA,TRBJ2-1,NA,TGTGCCAGCAGTGAACCCTCTCGGTGGAATGAGCAGTTCTTC,CASSEPSRWNEQFF
TRBV10-3,once,TRBJ1-1,NA,TGTGCCATCAGTGTCCTGTGGAGGGGTAGGAACGACACTGAAGCTTTCTTT,CAISVLWRGRNDTEAFF
TRBV27,NA,TRBJ2-2,TRBD2,TGTGCCAGCAGCTCCCCGGGACTAGCGGGAGGAACCGGGGAGCTGTTTTTT,CASSSPGLAGGTGELFF
TRBV13,NA,TRBJ2-7,TRBD2,TGTGCCAGCAGCTCATGGGGACTAGCGTCGGATTCCTACGAGCAGTACTTC,CASSSWGLASDSYEQYF
TRBV7-8,NA,TRBJ2-2,TRBD2,TGTGCCAGCAGCGTTAGACTAGCGGGGTCCACCGGGGAGCTGTTTTTT,CASSVRLAGSTGELFF
TRBV10-3,few,TRBJ2-1,TRBD1,TGTGCCATCAGTGAGTCAGGGGGCGTCTACAATGAGCAGTTCTTC,CAISESGGVYNEQFF
TRBV28,NA,TRBJ2-7,TRBD2,TGTGCCAGCAGTTCCCACTTAGCGGGGGAGCAGTACTTC,CASSSHLAGEQYF